This TCR beta chain was sequenced during a study of response to subunit inactivated influenza vaccine. A single record per CDR3 protein comes from TCRdb applying MiXCR to the RT-PCR reads. The table shows under 550,000 distinct CDR3 sequences, with approximately 6.9% occurring only once. Germline CDR1 is LNHNV and CDR2 is YYDKDF (reference sequence). After removal of 0 bases from V and 6 bases from J, the junction contained 5 bases not matched to a gene. There are 15 residues in the CDR3. This clonotype was recorded many times. The material was PBMCs from blood, obtained roughly 24 months after vaccination. The clonotype comes from a man between 50 and 75 years old who received an inactivated influenza vaccine. The chain uses TRBV15 and TRBJ2-1; 7 nucleotides line up with TRBD2. This CDR3 is CATSRDLGGGNEQFF. DNA of the CDR3: TGTGCCACCAGCAGAGATTTGGGCGGGGGCAATGAGCAGTTCTTC.